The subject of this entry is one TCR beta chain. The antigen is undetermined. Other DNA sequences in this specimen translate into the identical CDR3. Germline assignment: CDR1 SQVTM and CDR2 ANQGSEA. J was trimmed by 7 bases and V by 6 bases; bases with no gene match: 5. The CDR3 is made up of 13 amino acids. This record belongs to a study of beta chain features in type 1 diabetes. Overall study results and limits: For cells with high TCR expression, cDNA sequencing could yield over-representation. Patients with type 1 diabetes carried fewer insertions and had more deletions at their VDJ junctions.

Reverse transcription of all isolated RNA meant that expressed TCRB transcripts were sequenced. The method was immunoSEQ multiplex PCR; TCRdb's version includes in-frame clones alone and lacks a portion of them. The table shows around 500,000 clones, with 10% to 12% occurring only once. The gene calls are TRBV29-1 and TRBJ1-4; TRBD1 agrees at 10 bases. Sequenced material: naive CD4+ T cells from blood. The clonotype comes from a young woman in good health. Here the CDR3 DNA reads TGCAGCGTGGAGGGACAGGGGAGTGAAAAACTGTTTTTT. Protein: CSVEGQGSEKLFF.